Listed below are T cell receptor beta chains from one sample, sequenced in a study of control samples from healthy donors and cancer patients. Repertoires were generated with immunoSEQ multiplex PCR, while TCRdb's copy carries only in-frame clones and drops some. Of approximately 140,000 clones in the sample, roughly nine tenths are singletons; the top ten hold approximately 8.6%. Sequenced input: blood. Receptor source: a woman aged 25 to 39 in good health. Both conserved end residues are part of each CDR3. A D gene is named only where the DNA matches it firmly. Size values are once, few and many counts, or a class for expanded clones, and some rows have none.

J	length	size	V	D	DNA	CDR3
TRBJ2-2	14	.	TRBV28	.	TGTGCCAGCTATAGGGCTAGTGCCACCGGGGAGCTGTTTTTT	CASYRASATGELFF
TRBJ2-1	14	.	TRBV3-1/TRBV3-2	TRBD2	TGTGCCAGCGCGGGGGAGCGGGAGTGGAATGAGCAGTTCTTC	CASAGEREWNEQFF
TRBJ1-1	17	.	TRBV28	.	TGTGCCAGCAGTTTAGGGGGGGCAGTCATTATGAACACTGAAGCTTTCTTT	CASSLGGAVIMNTEAFF
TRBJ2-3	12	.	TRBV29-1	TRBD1	TGCAGCGTCTCACAGGGGTCAGATACGCAGTATTTT	CSVSQGSDTQYF
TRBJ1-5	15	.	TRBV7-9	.	TGTGCCAGCAGCTCGGGGCCAGGGAACAATCAGCCCCAGCATTTT	CASSSGPGNNQPQHF
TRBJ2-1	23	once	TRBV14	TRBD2	TGTGCCAGCAGCCATCGGACAGACCCTCGGATTTCGACTAGCGGGAGACCTGACAATGAGCAGTTCTTC	CASSHRTDPRISTSGRPDNEQFF
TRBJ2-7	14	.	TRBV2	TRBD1	TGTGCCAGCAGTGTCGGGACAGTTTACTACGAGCAGTACTTC	CASSVGTVYYEQYF
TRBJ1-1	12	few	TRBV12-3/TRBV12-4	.	TGTGCCAGCGGCAGTATCAACACTGAAGCTTTCTTT	CASGSINTEAFF
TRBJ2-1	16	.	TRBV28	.	TGTGCCAGCACCCCCTTGTGGCGGGGCTCCTACAATGAGCAGTTCTTC	CASTPLWRGSYNEQFF
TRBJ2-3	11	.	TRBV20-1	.	TGCAGTGGAAACCGTCGAGATACGCAGTATTTT	CSGNRRDTQYF